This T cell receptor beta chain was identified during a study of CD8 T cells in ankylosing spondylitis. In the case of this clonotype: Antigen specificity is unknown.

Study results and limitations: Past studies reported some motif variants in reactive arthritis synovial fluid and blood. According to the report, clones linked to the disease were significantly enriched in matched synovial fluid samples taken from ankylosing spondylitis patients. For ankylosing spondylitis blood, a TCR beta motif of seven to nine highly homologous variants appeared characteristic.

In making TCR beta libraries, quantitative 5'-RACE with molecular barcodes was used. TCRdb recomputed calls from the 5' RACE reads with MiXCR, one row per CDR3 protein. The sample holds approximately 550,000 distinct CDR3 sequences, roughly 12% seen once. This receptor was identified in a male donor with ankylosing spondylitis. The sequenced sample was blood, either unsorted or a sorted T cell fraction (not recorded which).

This chain's CDR3 is CAWSGNTLGELFF. The DNA for the CDR3 is TGTGCCTGGAGTGGCAATACACTCGGGGAGCTGTTTTTT. This chain joins TRBV30 and TRBJ2-2; D is unresolved. This CDR3 has 13 amino acids. The germline V gene encodes CDR1 GTSNPN and CDR2 SVGIG (reference sequence). V lost 1 base to trimming and J lost 7 bases, with 10 bases between them.